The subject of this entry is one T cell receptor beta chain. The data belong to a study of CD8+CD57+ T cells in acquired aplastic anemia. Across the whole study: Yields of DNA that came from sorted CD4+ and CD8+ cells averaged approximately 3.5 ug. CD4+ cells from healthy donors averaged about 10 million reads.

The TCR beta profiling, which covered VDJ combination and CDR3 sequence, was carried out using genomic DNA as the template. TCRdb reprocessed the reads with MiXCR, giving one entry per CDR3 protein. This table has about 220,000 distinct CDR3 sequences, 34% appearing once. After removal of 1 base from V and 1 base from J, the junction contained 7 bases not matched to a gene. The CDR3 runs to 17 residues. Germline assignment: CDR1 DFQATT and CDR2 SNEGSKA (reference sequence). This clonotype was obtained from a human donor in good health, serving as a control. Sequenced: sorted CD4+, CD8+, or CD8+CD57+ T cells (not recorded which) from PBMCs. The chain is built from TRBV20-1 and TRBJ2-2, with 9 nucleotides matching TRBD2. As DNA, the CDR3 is TGCAGTGCTAGAGCCGTAGCGGGGGCCCAGAACACCGGGGAGCTGTTTTTT. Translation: CSARAVAGAQNTGELFF.